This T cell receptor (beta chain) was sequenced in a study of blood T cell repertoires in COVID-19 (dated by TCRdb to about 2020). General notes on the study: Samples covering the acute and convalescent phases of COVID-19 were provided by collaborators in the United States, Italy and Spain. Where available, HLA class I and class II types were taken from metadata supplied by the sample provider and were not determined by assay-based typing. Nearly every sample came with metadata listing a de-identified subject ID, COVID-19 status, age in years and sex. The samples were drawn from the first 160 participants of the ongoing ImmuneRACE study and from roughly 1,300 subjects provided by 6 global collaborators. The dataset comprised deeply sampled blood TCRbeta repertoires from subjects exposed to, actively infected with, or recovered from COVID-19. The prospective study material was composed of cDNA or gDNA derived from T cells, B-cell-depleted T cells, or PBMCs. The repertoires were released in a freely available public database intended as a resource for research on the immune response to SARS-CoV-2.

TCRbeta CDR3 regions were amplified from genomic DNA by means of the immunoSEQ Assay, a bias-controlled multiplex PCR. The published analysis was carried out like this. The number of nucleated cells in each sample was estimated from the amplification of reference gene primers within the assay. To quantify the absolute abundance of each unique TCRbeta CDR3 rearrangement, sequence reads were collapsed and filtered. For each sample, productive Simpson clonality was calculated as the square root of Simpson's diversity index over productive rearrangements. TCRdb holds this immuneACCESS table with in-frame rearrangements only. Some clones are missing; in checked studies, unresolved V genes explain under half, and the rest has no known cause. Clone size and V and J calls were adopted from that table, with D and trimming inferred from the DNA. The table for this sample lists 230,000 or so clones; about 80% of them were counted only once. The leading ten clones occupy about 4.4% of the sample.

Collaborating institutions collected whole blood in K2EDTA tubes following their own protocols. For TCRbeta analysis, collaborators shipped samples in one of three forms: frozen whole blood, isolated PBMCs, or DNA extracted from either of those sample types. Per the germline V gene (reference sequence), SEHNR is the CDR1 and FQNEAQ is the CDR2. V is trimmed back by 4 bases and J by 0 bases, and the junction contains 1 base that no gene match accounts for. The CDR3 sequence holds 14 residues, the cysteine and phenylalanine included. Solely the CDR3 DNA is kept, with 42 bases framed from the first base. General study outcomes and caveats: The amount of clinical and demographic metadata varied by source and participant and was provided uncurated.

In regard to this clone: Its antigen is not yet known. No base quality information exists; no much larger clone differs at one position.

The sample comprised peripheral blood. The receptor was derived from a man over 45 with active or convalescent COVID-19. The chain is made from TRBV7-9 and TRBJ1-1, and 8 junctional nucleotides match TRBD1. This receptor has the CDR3 CASSSTGVNTEAFF. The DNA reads TGTGCCAGCAGCTCGACAGGGGTGAACACTGAAGCTTTCTTT.